The clone carrying this TCR beta chain turned up a few times. Profiled with immunoSEQ multiplex PCR; TCRdb holds only in-frame clones, not every one. In the table there are some 360,000 clones, around 79% of which are singletons. This sample was included in a study of shared clonotypes between healthy human individuals. The CDR3 spans 14 residues. Germline CDR1 SQVTM, CDR2 ANQGSEA. Trimming took 5 bases from V and 1 from J; bases not matched to a gene: 8. This receptor was obtained from a man younger than 45 in good health. The sample was memory CD4+ T cells sorted from blood. Subset described: CD45RA-negative fraction. J is TRBJ2-7 and V is TRBV29-1; 7 bases map to TRBD1. CDR3: CSVRPGTASYEQYF. CDR3 DNA sequence: TGCAGCGTTCGGCCCGGGACAGCTTCCTACGAGCAGTACTTC.